The present T cell receptor beta chain was sequenced within a study of control samples from healthy donors and cancer patients. This CDR3 contains 16 residues. Trimming removed 0 bases at V and 0 bases at J, with 7 bases between. The germline V gene has CDR1 SGHTS and CDR2 YDEGEE. Clones were sequenced by immunoSEQ multiplex PCR, and TCRdb holds only the in-frame ones, with some missing. The profile covers 71,000 or so clones, with about nine tenths appearing a single time and approximately 18% taken by the ten largest. Sequencing was carried out using PBMCs. This sequence joins TRBV5-8 and TRBJ2-6; D is undetermined. The source of this sequence is a man in his sixties with lung cancer. The CDR3 sequence is CASSLDLTSGANVLTF. In nucleotides, the CDR3 is TGTGCCAGCAGCTTGGACCTTACCTCTGGGGCCAACGTCCTGACTTTC.